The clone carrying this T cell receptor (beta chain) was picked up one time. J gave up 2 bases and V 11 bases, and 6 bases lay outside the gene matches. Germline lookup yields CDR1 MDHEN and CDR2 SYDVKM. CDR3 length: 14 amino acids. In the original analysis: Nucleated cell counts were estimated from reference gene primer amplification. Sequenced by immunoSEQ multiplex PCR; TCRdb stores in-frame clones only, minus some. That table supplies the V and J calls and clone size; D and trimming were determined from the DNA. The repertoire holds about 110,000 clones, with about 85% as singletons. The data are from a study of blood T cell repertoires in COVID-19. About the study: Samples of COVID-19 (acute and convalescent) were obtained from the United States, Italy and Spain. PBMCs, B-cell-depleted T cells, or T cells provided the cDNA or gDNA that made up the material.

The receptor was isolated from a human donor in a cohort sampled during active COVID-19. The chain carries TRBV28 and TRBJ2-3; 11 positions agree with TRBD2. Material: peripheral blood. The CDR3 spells CAARLAGNTDTQYF. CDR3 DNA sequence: TGTGCCGCCAGACTAGCGGGAAACACAGATACGCAGTATTTT.